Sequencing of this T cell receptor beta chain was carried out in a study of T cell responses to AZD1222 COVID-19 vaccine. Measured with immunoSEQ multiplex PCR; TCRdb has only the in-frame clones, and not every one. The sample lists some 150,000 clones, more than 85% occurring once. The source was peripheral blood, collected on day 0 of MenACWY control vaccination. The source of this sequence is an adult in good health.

This CDR3 reads CASSFLFAGELFF. The DNA of the CDR3 is TGTGCCAGCAGCTTCCTATTCGCCGGGGAGCTGTTTTTT. The rearrangement links TRBV5-6 to TRBJ2-2; D ambiguous. CDR1 and CDR2 from the germline V gene are SGHDT and YYEEEE. Trimming removed 2 bases at V and 6 bases at J, with 8 bases between. The CDR3 contains 13 residues. Full variable domain (missing parts from reference TRBV5-6 and TRBJ2-2): DAGVTQSPTHLIKTRGQQVTLRCSPKSGHDTVSWYQQALGQGPQFIFQYYEEEERQRGNFPDRFSGHQFPNYSSELNVNALLLGDSALYLCASSFLFAGELFFGEGSRLTVL.